What follows are 3 T cell receptor beta chains derived from one specimen sequenced in a study of cytomegalovirus exposure and HLA in healthy donors. Primers: 60 Vbeta forward and 13 Jbeta reverse. Produced via immunoSEQ multiplex PCR; TCRdb's table is partial and in-frame only. Here the sample spans roughly 130,000 clones, roughly 82% being singletons. The sequenced material came from PBMCs. The receptors were gathered from a woman in her late teens or twenties in good health and CMV-seropositive.

The chain is built from TRBV25-1 and TRBJ1-6; possible D gene TRBD1, 5 bases. There are 14 residues in the CDR3. Germline V lookup: CDR1 MGHDK, CDR2 SYGVNS. The V end lost 3 bases, the J end lost 7 bases, and 10 bases lay between the germline ends. CDR3 DNA sequence: TGTGCCAGCAGTGACAGGGCTGCGAATTCACCCCTCCACTTT. Translating gives CASSDRAANSPLHF.

The J gene is TRBJ2-1, the V gene TRBV5-1; 12 bases map to TRBD2. J gave up 9 bases and V 0 bases, and 1 base lay outside the gene matches. The CDR3 has 14 amino acids. The germline CDR1 and CDR2 sequences are SGHRS and YFSETQ. As DNA, the CDR3 is TGCGCCAGCAGCTTGGTACTAGCGGGGGGTGAGCAGTTCTTC. The encoded protein is CASSLVLAGGEQFF.

The V and J genes are TRBV30 and TRBJ2-3, with TRBD2 as a possible D gene (7 bases). The CDR3 has 14 residues. Germline V gene lookup returns CDR1 GTSNPN and CDR2 SVGIG (reference sequence). V was pared by 2 bases and J by 1 base, with 10 bases between. For the CDR3, the DNA is TGTGCCTGGAGTCGGGGGGCCGGCACAGATACGCAGTATTTT. As protein: CAWSRGAGTDTQYF.